This TCR beta chain was profiled in a study of blood T cell repertoires in COVID-19. The CDR3 covers 17 residues. CDR1 and CDR2 from the germline V gene are SGHRS and YFSETQ. With 5 bases removed from V and 5 bases from J, the gap between germline ends came to 25 bases. Original processing notes: Estimated nucleated cell counts came from reference gene primer amplification. The assay was immunoSEQ multiplex PCR, and TCRdb's table has in-frame clones only and misses some. The V and J calls and the clone size are those of that table, but D and trimming were determined from the DNA. The sample holds under 150,000 clones; 86% are singletons and the top ten take approximately 2.3%.

The TCR was taken from a woman in her fifties or sixties who had recovered from COVID-19. The genes are TRBV5-1 and TRBJ1-2; tentatively, D is TRBD1 (5 bases). The sequencing sample was made of PBMCs or T cells enriched from blood (not recorded which). CDR3 nucleotide sequence: TGCGCCAGCAGGTTGTTCCGATCCCAGGACATGTTGTATGGCTACACCTTC. Encoded protein: CASRLFRSQDMLYGYTF.